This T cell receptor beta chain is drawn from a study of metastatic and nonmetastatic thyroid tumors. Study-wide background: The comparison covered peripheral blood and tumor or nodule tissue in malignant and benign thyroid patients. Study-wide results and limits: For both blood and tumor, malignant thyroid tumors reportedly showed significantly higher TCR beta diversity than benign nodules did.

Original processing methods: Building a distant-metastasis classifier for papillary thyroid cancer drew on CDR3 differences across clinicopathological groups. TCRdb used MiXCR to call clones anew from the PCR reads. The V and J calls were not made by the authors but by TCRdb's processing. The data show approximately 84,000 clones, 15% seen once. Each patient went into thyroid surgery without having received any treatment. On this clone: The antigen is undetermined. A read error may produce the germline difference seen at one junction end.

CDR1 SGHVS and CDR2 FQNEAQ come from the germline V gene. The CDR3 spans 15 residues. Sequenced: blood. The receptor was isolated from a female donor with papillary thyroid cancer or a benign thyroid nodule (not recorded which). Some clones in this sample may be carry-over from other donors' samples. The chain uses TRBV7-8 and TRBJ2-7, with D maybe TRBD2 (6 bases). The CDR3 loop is CASILDPPGGYDQYF. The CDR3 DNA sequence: TGTGCCAGCATCTTAGACCCACCTGGGGGGTACGATCAGTACTTC.